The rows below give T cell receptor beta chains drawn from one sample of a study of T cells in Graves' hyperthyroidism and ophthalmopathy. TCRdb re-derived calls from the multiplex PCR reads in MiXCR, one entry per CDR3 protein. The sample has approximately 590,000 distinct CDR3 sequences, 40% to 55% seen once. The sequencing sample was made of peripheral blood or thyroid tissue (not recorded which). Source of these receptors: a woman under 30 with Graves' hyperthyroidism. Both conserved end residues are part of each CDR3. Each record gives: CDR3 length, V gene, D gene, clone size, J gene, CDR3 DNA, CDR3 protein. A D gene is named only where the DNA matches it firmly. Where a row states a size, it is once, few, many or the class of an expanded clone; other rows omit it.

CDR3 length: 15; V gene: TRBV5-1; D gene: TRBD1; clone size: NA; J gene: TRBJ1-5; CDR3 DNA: TGCGCCAGCGCAGCAGGACAGGGGGCCGGTCAGCCCCAGCATTTT; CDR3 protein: CASAAGQGAGQPQHF
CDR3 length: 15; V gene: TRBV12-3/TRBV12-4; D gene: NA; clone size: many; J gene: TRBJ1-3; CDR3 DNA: TGTGCCAGCAGCTTAGGGCAGGCGGGCGGAAACACCATATATTTT; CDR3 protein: CASSLGQAGGNTIYF
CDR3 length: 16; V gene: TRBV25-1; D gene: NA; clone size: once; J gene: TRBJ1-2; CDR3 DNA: TGTGCCAGCAGCCAAGATCCCGGGCAGACAACAGGGTGGTCAAACTTC; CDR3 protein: CASSQDPGQTTGWSNF
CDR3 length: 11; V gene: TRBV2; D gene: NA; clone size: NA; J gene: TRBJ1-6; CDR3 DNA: TGTGCCAGCAGCCAAGTCGTAACCCTCCACTTT; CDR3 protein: CASSQVVTLHF
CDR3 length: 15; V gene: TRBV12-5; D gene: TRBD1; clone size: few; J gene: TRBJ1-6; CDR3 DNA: TGTGCTAGTGGTGGGCTTGGACAGGACGATTCACCCCTCCACTTT; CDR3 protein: CASGGLGQDDSPLHF
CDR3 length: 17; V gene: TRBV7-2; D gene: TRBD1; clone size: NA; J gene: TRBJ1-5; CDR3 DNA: TGTGCCAGCAGAACCGAAGCGGACAGGGTGACGCATCAGCCCCAGCATTTT; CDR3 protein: CASRTEADRVTHQPQHF
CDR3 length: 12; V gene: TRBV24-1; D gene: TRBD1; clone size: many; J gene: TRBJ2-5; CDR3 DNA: TGTGCCACCCAGGGGGCAGGGAAGACCCAGTACTTC; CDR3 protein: CATQGAGKTQYF
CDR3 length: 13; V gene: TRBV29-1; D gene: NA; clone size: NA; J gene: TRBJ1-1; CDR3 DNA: TGCAGCGTTGGGGGGGGTCAGTACACTGAAGCTTTCTTT; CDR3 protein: CSVGGGQYTEAFF
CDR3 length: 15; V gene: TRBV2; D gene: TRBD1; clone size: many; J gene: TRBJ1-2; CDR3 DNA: TGTGCCAGCATCAAGGGGGACAGGGAGGACTATGGCTACACCTTC; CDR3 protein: CASIKGDREDYGYTF
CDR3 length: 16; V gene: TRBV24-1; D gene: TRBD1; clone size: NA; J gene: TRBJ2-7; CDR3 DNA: TGTGCCACCAGTGACAACCCCGGGACAGACTCCCACGAGCAGTACTTC; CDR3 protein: CATSDNPGTDSHEQYF
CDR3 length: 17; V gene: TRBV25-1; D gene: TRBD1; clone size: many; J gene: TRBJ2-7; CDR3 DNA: TGTGCCAGCAGTGAAGATTGGCCGGGACAGGAGTCCTACGAGCAGTACTTC; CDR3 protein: CASSEDWPGQESYEQYF
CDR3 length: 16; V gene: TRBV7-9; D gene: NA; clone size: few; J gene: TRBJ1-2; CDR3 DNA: TGTGCCAGCAGCTGGGATATGGGGCAGGGACTGAACGGCTACACCTTC; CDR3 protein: CASSWDMGQGLNGYTF
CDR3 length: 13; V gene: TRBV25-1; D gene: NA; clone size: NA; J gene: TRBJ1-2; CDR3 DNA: TGTGCTAGGTGGGGCCAAGTGGGCTATGGCTACACCTTC; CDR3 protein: CARWGQVGYGYTF
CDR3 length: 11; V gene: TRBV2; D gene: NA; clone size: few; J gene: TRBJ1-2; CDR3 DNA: TGTGCCAGCAGTGCCCGAGAGGGCTACACCTTC; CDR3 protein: CASSAREGYTF
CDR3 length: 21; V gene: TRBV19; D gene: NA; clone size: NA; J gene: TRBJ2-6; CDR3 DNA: TGTGCCAGTATTATAGGGCACAGTGGGGCGGCGGGGCGCTCTGGGGCCAACGTCCTGACTTTC; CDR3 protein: CASIIGHSGAAGRSGANVLTF